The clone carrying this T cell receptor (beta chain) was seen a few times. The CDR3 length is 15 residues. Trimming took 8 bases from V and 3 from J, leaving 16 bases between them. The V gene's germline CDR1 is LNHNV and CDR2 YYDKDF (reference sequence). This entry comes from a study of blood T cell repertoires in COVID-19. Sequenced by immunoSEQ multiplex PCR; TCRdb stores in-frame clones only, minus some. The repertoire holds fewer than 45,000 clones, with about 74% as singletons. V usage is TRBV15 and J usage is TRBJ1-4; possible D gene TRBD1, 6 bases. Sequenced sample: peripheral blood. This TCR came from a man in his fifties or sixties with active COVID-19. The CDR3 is CATGNRARANEKLFF. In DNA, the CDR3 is TGTGCCACCGGCAACAGGGCGCGGGCTAATGAAAAACTGTTTTTT.